The text below deals with one T cell receptor beta chain. Between the trimmed V and J ends, which lost 5 bases and 3 bases, there was a span of 5 bases. Germline V gene data show CDR1 as MNHEY and CDR2 as SVGAGI. The CDR3 totals 11 residues. Produced via immunoSEQ multiplex PCR; TCRdb's table is partial and in-frame only. The sample lists just under 50,000 clones, about 91% seen once, with 9.5% to 13% in the top ten. This record belongs to a study of T cell changes during pregnancy in multiple sclerosis. This chain uses TRBV6-5 with TRBJ2-7; D unresolved. The sample consisted of CD8+ T cells from peripheral blood mononuclear cells, taken after pregnancy. The clonotype comes from a female donor with multiple sclerosis, enrolled in a pregnancy study. The CDR3, as DNA: TGTGCCAGCAGTGTTAACTACGAGCAGTACTTC. Translation gives CASSVNYEQYF.